A selection of T cell receptor beta chains follows, all from one sample in a study of glioma-infiltrating T cells after dendritic cell vaccination. TCRdb keeps only in-frame clones here, not all; method: immunoSEQ multiplex PCR. The sample holds tens of thousands of clones; 80% to 85% are singletons and the top ten take around 6.5%. Sequences were derived from blood, sampled after dendritic cell vaccination. These receptors were collected from a human donor with glioblastoma. The CDR3 runs from the conserved cysteine through the conserved F or W. Clone sizes are given selectively: once, few, many, or a class where the clone is expanded.

clone_size	v_call	j_call	cdr3_aa
-	TRBV9	TRBJ1-1	CASSADSSHTEAFF
once	TRBV9	TRBJ1-2	CASTPREGYTF
-	TRBV7-6	TRBJ1-6	CASSSTGGGGNSPLHF
-	TRBV11-2	TRBJ1-6	CASSTGDNSPLHF
-	TRBV18	TRBJ2-5	CASSQGSPGGSQETQYF
-	TRBV2	TRBJ2-7	CASSDSGGDSRQYF
-	TRBV5-6	TRBJ2-2	CASGTGLAGELFF
-	TRBV10-3	TRBJ2-1	CAISESQGGYEQFF
-	TRBV13	TRBJ2-7	CASSLRGSGYEQYF
-	TRBV4-2	TRBJ1-2	CASSQTPGGSGYTF
-	TRBV7-3	TRBJ2-1	CASSERVYNEQFF
once	TRBV9	TRBJ1-1	CASSVVSGSTEAFF
-	TRBV19	TRBJ1-5	CASTGQTYSNQPQHF
-	TRBV19	TRBJ2-2	CASRGLGQGYTGELFF
-	TRBV7-2	TRBJ1-2	CASSFQGSGYTF
-	TRBV6-5	TRBJ2-1	CASSTTSGGANEQFF
-	TRBV9	TRBJ2-1	CASSVGSPSSYNEQFF
-	TRBV27	TRBJ2-2	CASSLSGINTGELFF
-	TRBV18	TRBJ1-2	CASSLQDREQAF
-	TRBV19	TRBJ2-3	CASSRQHTSGRVGDTQYF
-	TRBV11-2	TRBJ1-4	CASSLDLRGGKLFF
-	TRBV9	TRBJ1-1	CASSAQGPTEAFF
-	TRBV19	TRBJ2-5	CASSIIAGGRQETQYF
once	TRBV7-8	TRBJ1-1	CASSLDRAAEAFF
-	TRBV11-2	TRBJ2-1	CASSLEAGGNNEQFF
-	TRBV19	TRBJ2-7	CASSIATGTVSYEQYF
-	TRBV19	TRBJ1-5	CASSLRGQPQHF
few	TRBV9	TRBJ2-2	CASSPGLAGGLNTGELFF
-	TRBV10-3	TRBJ2-1	CAISRQGVDNEQFF
once	TRBV2	TRBJ1-2	CASSEAQGRALYGYTF
-	TRBV7-9	TRBJ2-1	CASSLAQINEQFF
-	TRBV6-1	TRBJ1-6	CASLVGGGSPLHF
-	TRBV5-6	TRBJ1-1	CASSPDRGARNTEAFF
few	TRBV6-4	TRBJ1-1	CASSPTDQNTEAFF
-	TRBV4-1	TRBJ1-1	CASSHVLNTEAFF
-	TRBV5-4	TRBJ1-2	CASSLPPSYGYTF
-	TRBV5-1	TRBJ1-4	CASSLAQGTGDEKLFF
-	TRBV18	TRBJ2-1	CASSPRGQGLGDEQFF
few	TRBV19	TRBJ2-7	CASSISGINEQYF
-	TRBV9	TRBJ2-3	CASSPSGGGSTDTQYF
-	TRBV19	TRBJ2-3	CASSTGPSTDTQYF
-	TRBV6-1	TRBJ2-5	CASSEASWFQRQETQYF
-	TRBV9	TRBJ2-7	CASSVVGQSYEQYF
-	TRBV19	TRBJ1-2	CASSPRSGDRGNGYTF
-	TRBV5-6	TRBJ2-2	CASSLRGLELFF
few	TRBV7-3	TRBJ2-6	CASSPWGLAGSSGANVLTF
-	TRBV5-3	TRBJ2-7	CARSPPGQGVNEQYF
-	TRBV2	TRBJ1-5	CASSQDRGQPQHF
-	TRBV9	TRBJ2-3	CASSVSPGHSTDTQYF
-	TRBV6-1	TRBJ1-2	CASSEVGQGWSYTF
-	TRBV6-5	TRBJ1-4	CATGPLDSLNEKLFF